This is a list of T cell receptor beta chains from one sample in a study of T cell responses to AZD1222 COVID-19 vaccine. Data came from immunoSEQ multiplex PCR; TCRdb stores just in-frame clones and leaves some out. Of more than 35,000 clones detected, roughly 75% appear once; the ten largest clones hold about 20%. Sequenced here: peripheral blood, sampled 28 days after the second dose of the MenACWY control vaccine. These receptor sequences come from an adult who received the MenACWY meningococcal vaccine as a control. CDR3s include the opening cysteine and the closing phenylalanine or tryptophan. The D gene is left open where the match is weak. Only part of the rows carry a size: once, few, many, or a class if the clone is expanded.

cdr3_aa: CASSIPARDGYTF; cdr3_nt: TGTGCCAGTAGTATCCCCGCGCGGGATGGCTACACCTTC; v_call: TRBV19; j_call: TRBJ1-2; d_call: NA; clone_size: NA
cdr3_aa: CASSLTGNNEKLFF; cdr3_nt: TGTGCCAGTTCCTTGACAGGCAATAATGAAAAACTGTTTTTT; v_call: TRBV9; j_call: TRBJ1-4; d_call: NA; clone_size: NA
cdr3_aa: CASSLVPENYGYTF; cdr3_nt: TGCGCCAGCAGCTTGGTGCCGGAAAACTATGGCTACACCTTC; v_call: TRBV5-1; j_call: TRBJ1-2; d_call: NA; clone_size: NA
cdr3_aa: CASSQPPGQADSGNTIYF; cdr3_nt: TGTGCCAGCAGCCAGCCCCCCGGACAGGCGGACTCTGGAAACACCATATATTTT; v_call: TRBV7-9; j_call: TRBJ1-3; d_call: TRBD1; clone_size: NA
cdr3_aa: CATSDGGRGVGETQYF; cdr3_nt: TGTGCCACCAGTGATGGCGGCAGGGGGGTCGGGGAGACCCAGTACTTC; v_call: TRBV24-1; j_call: TRBJ2-5; d_call: NA; clone_size: few
cdr3_aa: CACPFSPGNTIYF; cdr3_nt: TGTGCCTGCCCCTTCTCTCCAGGAAACACCATATATTTT; v_call: TRBV30; j_call: TRBJ1-3; d_call: NA; clone_size: NA
cdr3_aa: CASSLKGAGEQFF; cdr3_nt: TGTGCCAGCAGCTTGAAAGGGGCGGGTGAGCAGTTCTTC; v_call: TRBV5-4; j_call: TRBJ2-1; d_call: NA; clone_size: once
cdr3_aa: CASSSPGLQETQYF; cdr3_nt: TGTGCCAGCAGTTCCCCGGGGCTCCAAGAGACCCAGTACTTC; v_call: TRBV28; j_call: TRBJ2-5; d_call: NA; clone_size: NA
cdr3_aa: CASSQTGTYEQYF; cdr3_nt: TGTGCCAGCAGCCAGACAGGGACCTACGAGCAGTACTTC; v_call: TRBV14; j_call: TRBJ2-7; d_call: TRBD1; clone_size: once
cdr3_aa: CAWSVGGFGQPQHF; cdr3_nt: TGTGCCTGGAGTGTAGGGGGGTTCGGTCAGCCCCAGCATTTT; v_call: TRBV30; j_call: TRBJ1-5; d_call: NA; clone_size: NA
cdr3_aa: CASSVHPGGTGELFF; cdr3_nt: TGTGCCAGCAGCGTACATCCCGGGGGTACCGGGGAGCTGTTTTTT; v_call: TRBV9; j_call: TRBJ2-2; d_call: NA; clone_size: NA
cdr3_aa: CASRFPGRNTEAFF; cdr3_nt: TGTGCCAGCAGATTCCCGGGACGGAACACTGAAGCTTTCTTT; v_call: TRBV6-5; j_call: TRBJ1-1; d_call: NA; clone_size: NA
cdr3_aa: CASSPGTLDDGQNEQFF; cdr3_nt: TGTGCCAGCAGCCCCGGGACTCTCGACGACGGACAGAATGAGCAGTTCTTC; v_call: TRBV4-2; j_call: TRBJ2-1; d_call: NA; clone_size: NA
cdr3_aa: CASSYSGLANNEQFF; cdr3_nt: TGTGCCAGCAGTTACTCGGGACTAGCGAATAATGAGCAGTTCTTC; v_call: TRBV6-5; j_call: TRBJ2-1; d_call: TRBD2; clone_size: once